The rows below give T cell receptor beta chains drawn from one sample of a study of response to subunit inactivated influenza vaccine. Each CDR3 protein is one row after TCRdb ran MiXCR on the RT-PCR reads. This sample carries 500,000 to 600,000 distinct CDR3 sequences, 12% to 15% of them seen once, and the ten largest clones take approximately 10%. The starting material was PBMCs from blood, obtained about 13 days after vaccination. The receptors here all came from a man aged 45 to 65 who received an inactivated influenza vaccine. CDR3s include the opening cysteine and the closing phenylalanine or tryptophan. D genes are given only for firm matches.

v_gene	d_gene	j_gene	CDR3aa
TRBV20-1	NA	TRBJ1-1	CSARQGFTEAFF
TRBV28	NA	TRBJ2-7	CASSFSAEQYF
TRBV4-3	TRBD1	TRBJ1-2	CASSQALGQVLRGYTF
TRBV27	NA	TRBJ1-2	CASSLNGVGGYTF
TRBV29-1	NA	TRBJ2-7	CSAGRPREQYF
TRBV29-1	NA	TRBJ2-7	CSVEGLNSYEQYF
TRBV5-1	NA	TRBJ1-1	CASTGENEAFF
TRBV5-1	TRBD1	TRBJ2-3	CASSALGTGGTDTQYF
TRBV28	TRBD1	TRBJ2-7	CASIRQGAVYEQYF
TRBV6-6	TRBD1	TRBJ2-7	CASRRTGYEQYF
TRBV27	NA	TRBJ2-1	CASSFRGMYNEQFF
TRBV5-1	NA	TRBJ2-1	CASSLEGVSYNEQFF
TRBV5-1	TRBD1	TRBJ2-7	CASSSPGQGAYEQYF
TRBV27	NA	TRBJ2-7	CASSLSAGLDEQYF
TRBV9	TRBD2	TRBJ2-1	CASSSRGDEQFF
TRBV20-1	NA	TRBJ2-1	CSGGDWGTNEQFF
TRBV7-2	NA	TRBJ2-7	CASSIHGRPYEQYF